This TCR beta chain stems from a study of T cell responses to AZD1222 COVID-19 vaccine. This CDR3 spans 15 amino acids. J gave up 9 bases and V 0 bases, and 6 bases lay outside the gene matches. Germline CDR1 is SGHRS and CDR2 is YFSETQ. Here immunoSEQ multiplex PCR was the method, and the copy in TCRdb shows in-frame clones only, minus some. The sample holds fewer than 100,000 clones, 85% to 90% seen once. General study findings and limits: Baseline antibody screening turned up just a handful of seropositive AZD1222 recipients. Clonal diversity may have been underestimated, and the donors were mostly white British, with more females than males. Scientists sampled the repertoires only once the peak T cell response had passed.

Second-dose recipients at about 4 or about 12 weeks were treated as one pooled group. In regard to this clone: No antigen is known for it.

The chain couples TRBV5-1 to TRBJ2-5; 12 nucleotides agree with TRBD2. The material was peripheral blood, obtained 28 days after the second AZD1222 dose. The receptor was derived from an adult who received the AZD1222 COVID-19 vaccine. The CDR3: CASSLVASGGAAQYF. The CDR3, as DNA: TGCGCCAGCAGCTTGGTGGCTAGCGGGGGGGCGGCCCAGTACTTC.